The TCR beta chain described here comes from a study of cytomegalovirus exposure and HLA in healthy donors. This CDR3 is 16 amino acids long. Germline V gene sequence: CDR1 SEHNR, CDR2 FQNEAQ (reference sequence). V shed 4 bases and J shed 6 bases, with 19 bases lying between them. This clone was counted a few times. TCRdb keeps only in-frame clones here, not all; method: immunoSEQ multiplex PCR. The sample includes over 130,000 clones, more than 75% of them seen just once. The TCR comes from a man between 18 and 29 years old in good health and CMV-seropositive. The sample comprised PBMCs. The rearrangement joins TRBV7-9 to TRBJ2-1; D is perhaps TRBD2 (6 bases). The CDR3 loop reads CASSSRGGGAVNEQFF. CDR3 DNA sequence: TGTGCCAGCAGCTCCCGTGGAGGAGGGGCGGTCAATGAGCAGTTCTTC. The complete variable domain, with remaining parts taken from reference TRBV7-9 and TRBJ2-1, reads DTGVSQNPRHKITKRGQNVTFRCDPISEHNRLYWYRQTLGQGPEFLTYFQNEAQLEKSRLLSDRFSAERPKGSFSTLEIQRTEQGDSAMYLCASSSRGGGAVNEQFFGPGTRLTVL.